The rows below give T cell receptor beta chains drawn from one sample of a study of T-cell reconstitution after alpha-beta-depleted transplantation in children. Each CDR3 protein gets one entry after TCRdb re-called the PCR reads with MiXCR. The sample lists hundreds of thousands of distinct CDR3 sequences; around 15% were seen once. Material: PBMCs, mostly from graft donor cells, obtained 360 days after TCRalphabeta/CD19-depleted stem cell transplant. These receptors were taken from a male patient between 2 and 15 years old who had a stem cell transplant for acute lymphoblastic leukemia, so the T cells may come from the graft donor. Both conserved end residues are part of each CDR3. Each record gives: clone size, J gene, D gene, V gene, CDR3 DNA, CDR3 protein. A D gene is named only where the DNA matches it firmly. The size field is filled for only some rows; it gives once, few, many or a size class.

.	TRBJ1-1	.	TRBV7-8	TGTGCCAGCAGCCCCCAAGCCGCCGGGGGCGAAGGGGCTTTCTTT	CASSPQAAGGEGAFF
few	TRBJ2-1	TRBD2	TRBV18	TGTGCCAGCTCATCAAGAGCGGGAGGGAGAGTCAATGAGCAGTTCTTC	CASSSRAGGRVNEQFF
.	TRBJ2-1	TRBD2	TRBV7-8	TGTGCCAGCAACTCGGGGACTAGCTCCTACAATGAGCAGTTCTTC	CASNSGTSSYNEQFF
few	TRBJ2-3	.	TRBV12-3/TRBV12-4	TGTGCCAGCAGTTTAGGGTACAGCACAGATACGCAGTATTTT	CASSLGYSTDTQYF
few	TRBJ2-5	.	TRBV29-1	TGCAGCGTTTTTTCCGGGAACCAAGAGACCCAGTACTTC	CSVFSGNQETQYF
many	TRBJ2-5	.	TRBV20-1	TGCAGTGCCCTCCCCTGGTGGCACAGACCCCTTTTAGAGACCCAGTACTTC	CSALPWWHRPLLETQYF
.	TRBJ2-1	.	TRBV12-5	TGTGCTAGTGGTCTTTCGCCCCTGGCCGCGAGCAGGGGTTACAATGAGCAGTTCTTC	CASGLSPLAASRGYNEQFF
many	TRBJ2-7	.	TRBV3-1	TGTGCCAGCAGCTGGTCAGACAGTATAGGCGAGCAGTACTTC	CASSWSDSIGEQYF
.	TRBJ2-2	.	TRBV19	TGTGCCAGTGGGGAGACACCGAACACCGGGGAGCTGTTTTTT	CASGETPNTGELFF
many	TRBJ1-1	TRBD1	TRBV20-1	TGCAGTGCTAGGTTACTATACAGGGGGCGGACTGAAGCTTTCTTT	CSARLLYRGRTEAFF
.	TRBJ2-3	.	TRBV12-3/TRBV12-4	TGTGCCAGCAGTAGGTGGGGGGACACAGATACGCAGTATTTT	CASSRWGDTDTQYF
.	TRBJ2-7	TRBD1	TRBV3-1	TGTGCCAGCAGCCAAGAGGACAGGGACTACGAGCAGTACTTC	CASSQEDRDYEQYF
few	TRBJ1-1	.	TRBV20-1	TGCAGTGCTAGCCCCCTGAACACTGAAGCTTTCTTT	CSASPLNTEAFF
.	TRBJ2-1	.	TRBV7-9	TGTGCCAGCAGCTTACCTAGCGTCACCTACAATGAGCAGTTCTTC	CASSLPSVTYNEQFF
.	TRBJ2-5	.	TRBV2	TGTGCCAGCACCGAGAGCGGAGAAGAGACCCAGTACTTC	CASTESGEETQYF
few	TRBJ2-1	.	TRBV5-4	TGTGCCAGCAGCTTGGGTCCCCTACTTGGCTCCTACAATGAGCAGTTCTTC	CASSLGPLLGSYNEQFF
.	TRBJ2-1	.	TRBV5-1	TGCGCCAGTAGCCCCGCTTTCGGGATCGAATACAATGAGCAGTTCTTC	CASSPAFGIEYNEQFF
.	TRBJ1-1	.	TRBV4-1	TGCGCCAGCAGCCAAGAAGGGGTTGGGGGGCAGGTGGCTGAAGCTTTCTTT	CASSQEGVGGQVAEAFF
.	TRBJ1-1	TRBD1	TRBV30	TGTGCCTGGGGATACGATGGGGACAGGGGGAACACTGAAGCTTTCTTT	CAWGYDGDRGNTEAFF
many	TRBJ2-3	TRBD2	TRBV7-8	TGTGCCAGCAGCTTAGCGACTAGCGGGAGTCCAAGCACAGATACGCAGTATTTT	CASSLATSGSPSTDTQYF
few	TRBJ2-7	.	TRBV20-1	TGCAGTGCTCAAGACAGATCCTTGACCTACGAGCAGTACTTC	CSAQDRSLTYEQYF
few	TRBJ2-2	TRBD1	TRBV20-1	TGCAGTGCTAGTAACAGGGGGACCGGGGAGCTGTTTTTT	CSASNRGTGELFF
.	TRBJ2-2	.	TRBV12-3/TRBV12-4	TGTGCCAGCAGTTCTCTGGGCCGGGGACCCGGGGAGCTGTTTTTT	CASSSLGRGPGELFF
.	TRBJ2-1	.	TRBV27	TGTGCCAGCAGTTTATCCCGTCCAGGGGACTCTCATCTTACTGAGCAGTTCTTC	CASSLSRPGDSHLTEQFF
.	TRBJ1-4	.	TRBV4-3	TGCGCCAGCAGCCAAGATGCCAGGTCTGAAAAACTGTTTTTT	CASSQDARSEKLFF
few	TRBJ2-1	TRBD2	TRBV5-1	TGCGCCAGCAGCTTGGAACCCCGAGCGGGACTCGGCTACAATGAGCAGTTCTTC	CASSLEPRAGLGYNEQFF
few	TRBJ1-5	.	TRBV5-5	TGTGCCAGCAGCTTCATGGTGGGGGGAAATCAGCCCCAGCATTTT	CASSFMVGGNQPQHF
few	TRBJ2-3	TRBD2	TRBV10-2	TGCGCCAGCAGTGGATTTTGGTTTGGGGGAGGGCCCGGCACAGATACGCAGTATTTT	CASSGFWFGGGPGTDTQYF
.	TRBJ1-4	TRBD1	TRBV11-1	TGTGCCAGCAGCCACAGGACAGGACTACTCTATTATAATGAAAAACTGTTTTTT	CASSHRTGLLYYNEKLFF
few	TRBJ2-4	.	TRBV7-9	TGTGCCAGCAGCCAAGGACACGGAAGGACCAAAAACATTCAGTACTTC	CASSQGHGRTKNIQYF
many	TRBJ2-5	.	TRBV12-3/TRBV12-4	TGTGCCAGCAGCAATCAGGAGACCCAGTACTTC	CASSNQETQYF
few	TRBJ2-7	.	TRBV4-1	TGCGCCAGCAGCCAAGGGGACGGACAGTTGGGTGACGAGCAGTACTTC	CASSQGDGQLGDEQYF
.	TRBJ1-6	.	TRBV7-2	TGTGCCAGCAGCTTCAGGGGTTCCTATAATTCACCCCTCCACTTT	CASSFRGSYNSPLHF
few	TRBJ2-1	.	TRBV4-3	TGCGCCAGCAGCCAAGCTGGGACCCCGGCATATGAGCAGTTCTTC	CASSQAGTPAYEQFF
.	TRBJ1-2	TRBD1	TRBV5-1	TGCGCCAGCAGCCGCGGACAGGGTTGGCTTCTCTATGGCTACACCTTC	CASSRGQGWLLYGYTF
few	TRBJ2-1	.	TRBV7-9	TGTGCCAGCAGCTTAGCAAACCTAGGGAATGAGCAGTTCTTC	CASSLANLGNEQFF
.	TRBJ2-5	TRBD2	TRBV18	TGTGCCAGCTCACCACCGATACTAGCGGGAGTGAGGGAGACCCAGTACTTC	CASSPPILAGVRETQYF
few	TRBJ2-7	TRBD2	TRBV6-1	TGTGCCAGCACCCCGGGGCTAGCGGGAGAAAGCGAGCAGTACTTC	CASTPGLAGESEQYF
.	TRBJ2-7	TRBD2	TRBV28	TGTGCCAGCAGTTTTCCCTTGGAGCGGGAGGCCCGCCTAGGGGAGCAGTACTTC	CASSFPLEREARLGEQYF
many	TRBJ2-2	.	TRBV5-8	TGTGCCAGCAGCGGCACCGGGGAGCTGTTTTTT	CASSGTGELFF
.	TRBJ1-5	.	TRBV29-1	TGCAGCGTTGAGGGGGTAGGTCAGCCCCAGCATTTT	CSVEGVGQPQHF
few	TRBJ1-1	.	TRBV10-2	TGCGCCAGCAGTCTCGGACGGGCTGAAGCTTTCTTT	CASSLGRAEAFF
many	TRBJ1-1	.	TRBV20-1	TGCAGTGCCTACCCGAGGAGTAAGGCTTTCTTT	CSAYPRSKAFF
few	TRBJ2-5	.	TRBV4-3	TGCGCCAGCAGCCAAGTACAATCACGGACCCAGTACTTC	CASSQVQSRTQYF
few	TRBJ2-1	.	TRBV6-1	TGTGCCAGCAGCCCCCTAAGCCCGGGACCTTACAATGAGCAGTTCTTC	CASSPLSPGPYNEQFF
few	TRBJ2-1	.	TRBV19	TGTGCCAGTAGTTACGATTACTTCTCCTACAATGAGCAGTTCTTC	CASSYDYFSYNEQFF
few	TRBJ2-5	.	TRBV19	TGTGCCAGTAGTATCCGGAACTCCCTGGAGACCCAGTACTTC	CASSIRNSLETQYF
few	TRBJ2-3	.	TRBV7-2	TGTGCCAGCAGCTTAGAGTCAGCGACCAGGAAATATTTT	CASSLESATRKYF